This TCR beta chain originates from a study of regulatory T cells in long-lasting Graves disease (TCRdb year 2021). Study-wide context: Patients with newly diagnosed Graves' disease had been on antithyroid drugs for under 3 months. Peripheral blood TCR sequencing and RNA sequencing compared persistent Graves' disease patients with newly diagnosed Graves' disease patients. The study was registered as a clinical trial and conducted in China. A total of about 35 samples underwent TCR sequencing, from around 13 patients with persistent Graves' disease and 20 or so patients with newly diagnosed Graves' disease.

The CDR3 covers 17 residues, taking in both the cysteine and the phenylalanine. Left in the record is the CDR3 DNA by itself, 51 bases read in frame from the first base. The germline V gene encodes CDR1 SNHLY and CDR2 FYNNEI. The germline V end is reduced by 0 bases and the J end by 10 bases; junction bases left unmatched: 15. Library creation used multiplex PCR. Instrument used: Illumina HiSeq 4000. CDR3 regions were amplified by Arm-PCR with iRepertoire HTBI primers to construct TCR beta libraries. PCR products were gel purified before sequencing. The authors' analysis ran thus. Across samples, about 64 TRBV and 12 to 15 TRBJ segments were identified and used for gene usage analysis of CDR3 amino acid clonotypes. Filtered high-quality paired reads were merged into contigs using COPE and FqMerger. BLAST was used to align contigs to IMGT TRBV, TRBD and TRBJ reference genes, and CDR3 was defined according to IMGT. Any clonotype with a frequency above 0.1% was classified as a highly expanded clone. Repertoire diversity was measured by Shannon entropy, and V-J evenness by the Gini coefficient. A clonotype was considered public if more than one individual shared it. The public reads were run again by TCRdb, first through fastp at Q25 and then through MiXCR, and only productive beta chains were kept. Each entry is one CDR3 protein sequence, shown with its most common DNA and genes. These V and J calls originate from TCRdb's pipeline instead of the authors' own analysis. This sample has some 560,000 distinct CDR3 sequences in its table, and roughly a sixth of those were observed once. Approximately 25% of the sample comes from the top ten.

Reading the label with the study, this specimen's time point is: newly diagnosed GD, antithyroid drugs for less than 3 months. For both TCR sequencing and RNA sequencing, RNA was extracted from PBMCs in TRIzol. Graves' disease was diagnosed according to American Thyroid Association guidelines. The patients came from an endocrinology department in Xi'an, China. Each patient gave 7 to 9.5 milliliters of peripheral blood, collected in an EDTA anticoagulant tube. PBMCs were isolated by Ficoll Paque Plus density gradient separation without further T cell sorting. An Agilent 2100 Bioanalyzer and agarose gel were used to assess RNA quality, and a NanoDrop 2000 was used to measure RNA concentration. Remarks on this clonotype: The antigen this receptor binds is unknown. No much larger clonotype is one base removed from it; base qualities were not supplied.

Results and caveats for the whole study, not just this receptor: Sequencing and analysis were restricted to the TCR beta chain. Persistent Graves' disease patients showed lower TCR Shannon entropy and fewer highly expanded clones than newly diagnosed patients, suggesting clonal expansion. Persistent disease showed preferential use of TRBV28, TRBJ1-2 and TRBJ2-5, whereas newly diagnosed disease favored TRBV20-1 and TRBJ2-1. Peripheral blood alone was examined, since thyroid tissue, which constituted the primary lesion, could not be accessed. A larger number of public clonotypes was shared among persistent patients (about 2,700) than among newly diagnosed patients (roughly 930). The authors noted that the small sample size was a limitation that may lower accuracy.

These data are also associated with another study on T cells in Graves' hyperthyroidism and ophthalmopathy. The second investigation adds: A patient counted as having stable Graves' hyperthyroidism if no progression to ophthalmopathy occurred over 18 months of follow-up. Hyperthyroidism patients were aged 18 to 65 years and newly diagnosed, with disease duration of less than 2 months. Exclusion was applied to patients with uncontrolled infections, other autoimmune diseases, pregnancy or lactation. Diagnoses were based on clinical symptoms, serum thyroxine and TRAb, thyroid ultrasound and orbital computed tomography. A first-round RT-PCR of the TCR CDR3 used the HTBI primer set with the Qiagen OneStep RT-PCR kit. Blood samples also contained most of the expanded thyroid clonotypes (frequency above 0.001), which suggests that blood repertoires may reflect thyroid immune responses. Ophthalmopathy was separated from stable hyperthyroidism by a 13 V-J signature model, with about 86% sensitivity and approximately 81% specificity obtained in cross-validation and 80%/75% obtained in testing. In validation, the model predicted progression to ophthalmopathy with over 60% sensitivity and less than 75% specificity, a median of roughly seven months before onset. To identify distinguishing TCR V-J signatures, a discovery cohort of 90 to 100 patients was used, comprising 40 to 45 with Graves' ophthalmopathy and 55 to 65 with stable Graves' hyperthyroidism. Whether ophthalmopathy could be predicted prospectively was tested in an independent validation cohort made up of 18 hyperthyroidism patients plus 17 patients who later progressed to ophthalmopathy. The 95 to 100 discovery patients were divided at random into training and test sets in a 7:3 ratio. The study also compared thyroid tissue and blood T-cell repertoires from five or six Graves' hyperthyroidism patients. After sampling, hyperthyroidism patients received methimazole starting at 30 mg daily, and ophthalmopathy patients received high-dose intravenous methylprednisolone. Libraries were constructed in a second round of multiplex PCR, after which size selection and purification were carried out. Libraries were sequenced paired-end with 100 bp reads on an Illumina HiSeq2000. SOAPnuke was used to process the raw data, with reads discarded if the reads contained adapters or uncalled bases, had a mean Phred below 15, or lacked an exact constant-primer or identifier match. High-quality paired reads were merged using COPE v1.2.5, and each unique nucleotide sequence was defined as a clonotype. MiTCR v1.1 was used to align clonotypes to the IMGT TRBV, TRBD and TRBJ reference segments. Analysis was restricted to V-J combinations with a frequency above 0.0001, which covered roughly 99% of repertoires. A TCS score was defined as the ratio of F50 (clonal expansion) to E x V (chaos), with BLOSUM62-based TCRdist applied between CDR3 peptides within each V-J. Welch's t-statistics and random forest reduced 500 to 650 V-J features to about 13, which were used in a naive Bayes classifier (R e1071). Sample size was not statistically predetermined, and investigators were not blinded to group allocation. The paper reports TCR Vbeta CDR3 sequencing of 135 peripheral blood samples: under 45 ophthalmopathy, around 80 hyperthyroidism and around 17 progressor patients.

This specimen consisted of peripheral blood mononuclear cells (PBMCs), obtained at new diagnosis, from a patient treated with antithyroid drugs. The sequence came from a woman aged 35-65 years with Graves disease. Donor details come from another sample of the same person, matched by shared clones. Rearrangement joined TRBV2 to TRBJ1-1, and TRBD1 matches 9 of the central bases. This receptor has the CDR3 CASSEAHATGGLSGAFF. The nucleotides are TGTGCCAGCAGTGAAGCGCACGCGACAGGGGGACTGAGCGGAGCTTTCTTT. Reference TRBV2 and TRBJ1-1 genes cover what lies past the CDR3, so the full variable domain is EPEVTQTPSHQVTQMGQEVILRCVPISNHLYFYWYRQILGQKVEFLVSFYNNEISEKSEIFDDQFSVERPDGSNFTLKIRSTKLEDSAMYFCASSEAHATGGLSGAFFGQGTRLTVV.